Below, 32 T cell receptor beta chains from the same sample are listed, as sequenced in a study of human T cells and chemical hapten exposure. TCRdb reprocessed the RACE reads via MiXCR and lists one record per CDR3 protein. The table records roughly 250,000 distinct CDR3 sequences, about 8.6% of them present only once. Time point reported: pre-sensitization, week 0. Sample treatment: therapeutic diphenylcyclopropenone sensitization with weekly scalp DPC. The sequencing here drew on whole blood, taken in connection with sensitization to the hapten diphenylcyclopropenone (DPC). The receptors stem from a woman in her thirties or forties with alopecia areata. Some clones in this sample may be carry-over from other donors' samples.

The V and J genes are TRBV5-6 and TRBJ2-5, with D possibly being TRBD2 (6 bases). The CDR3 sequence is 14 residues long. Germline V gene data show CDR1 as SGHDT and CDR2 as YYEEEE. The V end lost 6 bases, the J end lost 3 bases, and 15 bases lay between the germline ends. CDR3 sequence: CASTPGSLKETQYF. The CDR3 nucleotides read TGTGCCAGCACCCCCGGGAGTTTGAAAGAGACCCAGTACTTC.

This chain links TRBV29-1 with TRBJ1-1, with D uncertain. Germline CDR1 and CDR2: SQVTM and ANQGSEA. V lost 7 bases and J 4 bases, leaving 10 bases between the germline ends. The length of the CDR3 is 11 residues. CDR3 nucleotide sequence: TGCAGCGGGGGAGGCCTCACTGAAGCTTTCTTT. Translation gives CSGGGLTEAFF.

V gene TRBV20-1 combines with J gene TRBJ1-2; possible D gene TRBD1, 6 bases. V dropped 5 bases and J dropped 0 bases, with 13 bases sitting between them. The length of the CDR3 is 14 residues. CDR1 is DFQATT and CDR2 is SNEGSKA in the germline V gene (reference sequence). CDR3 sequence: CSAGKTGANYGYTF. CDR3 nucleotide sequence: TGCAGTGCTGGGAAGACAGGAGCTAACTATGGCTACACCTTC.

The table lists this clonotype with a few counts. J is TRBJ1-1 and V is TRBV11-2, with a tentative D call TRBD1 (6 bases). The CDR3 runs to 14 residues. Germline V gives CDR1 SGHAT, CDR2 FQNNGV. V was trimmed by 2 bases and J by 7 bases, leaving 14 bases between them. The chain's CDR3 is CASSLLQGVGEAFF. CDR3 nucleotides: TGTGCCAGCAGCTTATTACAGGGAGTAGGTGAAGCTTTCTTT. The whole variable domain, remainder taken from reference TRBV11-2 and TRBJ1-1, is EAGVAQSPRYKIIEKRQSVAFWCNPISGHATLYWYQQILGQGPKLLIQFQNNGVVDDSQLPKDRFSAERLKGVDSTLKIQPAKLEDSAVYLCASSLLQGVGEAFFGQGTRLTVV.

The CDR3 nucleotides read TGCAGCGTTGAATCGATCATTCCAGGGTCCATAAACACCATATATTTT. Its protein is CSVESIIPGSINTIYF. The V call is TRBV29-1, the J call TRBJ1-3; possibly TRBD1 for D (5 bases). The V end lost 2 bases, the J end lost 6 bases, and 20 bases lay between the germline ends. CDR3 length: 16 amino acids. Per germline, CDR1 SQVTM and CDR2 ANQGSEA.

The chain has TRBV28 and TRBJ2-1; perhaps TRBD2 as D (5 bases). The CDR3 covers 14 residues. Trimming stripped 2 bases from V and 10 bases from J, with 15 bases between. Germline-derived CDR1 and CDR2 are MDHEN and SYDVKM. CDR3 protein: CASSLRKMSGEQFF. In DNA, the CDR3 is TGTGCCAGCAGTTTACGAAAAATGTCGGGAGAGCAGTTCTTC. The whole variable domain, remainder taken from reference TRBV28 and TRBJ2-1, is DVKVTQSSRYLVKRTGEKVFLECVQDMDHENMFWYRQDPGLGLRLIYFSYDVKMKEKGDIPEGYSVSREKKERFSLILESASTNQTSMYLCASSLRKMSGEQFFGPGTRLTVL.

This clonotype came up many times. V gene TRBV7-2 combines with J gene TRBJ2-1; D perhaps matches TRBD2 (6 bases). V lost 4 bases, J lost 6 bases, and 19 bases lay in between. CDR3 length: 16 residues. Germline V lookup: CDR1 SGHTA, CDR2 FQGNSA. The CDR3 DNA follows: TGTGCCAGCAGCTCCCAGGGCGGGGTTCCTGGCAATGAGCAGTTCTTC. Amino acids: CASSSQGGVPGNEQFF.

V gene TRBV7-2 combines with J gene TRBJ1-3, with D perhaps TRBD1 (5 bases). V was shortened by 1 base and J by 2 bases, with 9 bases between the two germline ends. Germline values: CDR1 SGHTA, CDR2 FQGNSA. This CDR3 has 15 residues. The CDR3 coding sequence is TGTGCCAGCAGCTTAGTCAGGGTGCCTGGAAACACCATATATTTT. Translation gives CASSLVRVPGNTIYF.

J is TRBJ2-1 and V is TRBV6-1; the match to TRBD2 covers 14 bases. Germline V gives CDR1 MNHNS, CDR2 SASEGT. This CDR3 contains 17 residues. Trimming removed 2 bases from V and 6 bases from J; junction bases left unmatched: 6. CDR3 bases: TGTGCCAGCAGTGAATTAGGACTAGCGGGAGGAAGCAATGAGCAGTTCTTC. It is translated as CASSELGLAGGSNEQFF.

The gene calls are TRBV9 and TRBJ2-1; possibly TRBD1 or TRBD2 for D (11 bases each). The CDR3 runs to 24 residues. CDR1 and CDR2 from the germline V gene are SGDLS and YYNGEE. The V end was cut by 3 bases, the J end by 4 bases, with 41 bases between. CDR3: CASSATSGLDRGLAGGSRYNEQFF. The CDR3 coding sequence is TGTGCCAGCAGCGCCACCTCGGGGCTGGACAGGGGGCTAGCGGGAGGAAGTAGGTACAATGAGCAGTTCTTC.

The chain links TRBV2 to TRBJ2-2; weak D call: TRBD1 (6 bases). Germline V gene data show CDR1 as SNHLY and CDR2 as FYNNEI. This CDR3 contains 16 residues. Trimming removed 2 bases at V and 8 bases at J, with 18 bases between. This chain's CDR3 is CASSELDSTTSGELFF. CDR3 nucleotides: TGTGCCAGCAGTGAATTGGACAGCACCACCTCTGGGGAGCTGTTTTTT. Full variable domain (outside the CDR3, taken from reference TRBV2 and TRBJ2-2): EPEVTQTPSHQVTQMGQEVILRCVPISNHLYFYWYRQILGQKVEFLVSFYNNEISEKSEIFDDQFSVERPDGSNFTLKIRSTKLEDSAMYFCASSELDSTTSGELFFGEGSRLTVL.

In its sample, this clonotype was seen many times. The rearrangement links TRBV6-2 or TRBV6-3 to TRBJ1-2; D perhaps matches TRBD1 (5 bases). With 0 bases removed from V and 8 bases from J, the gap between germline ends came to 13 bases. This CDR3 comprises 14 residues. Germline V gene lookup returns CDR1 MNHEY and CDR2 SVGEGT. The CDR3 coding sequence is TGTGCCAGCAGTTACTCGAGGGGCCGGCGAGGCTACACCTTC. This sequence encodes CASSYSRGRRGYTF.

The chain has TRBV7-2 and TRBJ2-3; no clear D. The CDR3 is made up of 15 amino acids. The V gene lost 1 base and the J gene lost 5 bases, with 13 bases spanning the gap. Per germline, CDR1 SGHTA and CDR2 FQGNSA. The CDR3 DNA follows: TGTGCCAGCAGCTTAGATCTTGCCTCCTTAGATACGCAGTATTTT. It yields the protein CASSLDLASLDTQYF.

The J gene is TRBJ1-6, the V gene TRBV2; D call uncertain. V was cut by 0 bases and J by 7 bases, with 13 bases left in between. Germline V gene sequence: CDR1 SNHLY, CDR2 FYNNEI. This CDR3 comprises 16 residues. The CDR3 loop reads CASSEAPVGKNSPLHF. CDR3 sequence (DNA): TGTGCCAGCAGTGAAGCGCCTGTCGGTAAAAATTCACCCCTCCACTTT.

The J gene is TRBJ1-1, the V gene TRBV18; possible D gene TRBD1, 5 bases. The CDR3 totals 13 residues. V gave up 8 bases and J gave up 1 base, with 11 bases separating them. Per germline, CDR1 KGHSH and CDR2 LQKENI. The CDR3 region has the DNA TGTGCCAGCGCCCGCGACAGGAACACTGAAGCTTTCTTT. Residues: CASARDRNTEAFF.

Only a few counts were recorded for this clonotype. The chain employs TRBV12-3 or TRBV12-4 and TRBJ2-7, with 7 bases identical to TRBD1. V trimming: 5 bases; J trimming: 6 bases; junction bases outside the gene matches: 13. The CDR3 has 15 residues. The CDR3 bases are TGTGCCAGCAGTCCTGGACAGGTCCGATTCTCCGAGCAGTACTTC. Its translation: CASSPGQVRFSEQYF.

This clonotype came up a few times. The V and J genes are TRBV6-6 and TRBJ2-5, with 13 bases identical to TRBD2. Trimming cost V 10 bases and J 4 bases; bases outside gene matches: 6. CDR1 is MNHNY, CDR2 SVGAGI, per germline (reference sequence). The CDR3 is 14 amino acids. Here the CDR3 DNA reads TGTGCCATCCGGACTAGCGGGAGCCGAGAGACCCAGTACTTC. Translating gives CAIRTSGSRETQYF.

The chain recombines TRBV10-2 with TRBJ1-5; TRBD1 agrees at 8 bases. Per the germline V gene, CDR1 is WSHSY and CDR2 is SAAADI. V lost 7 bases to trimming and J lost 4 bases; unmatched junction nucleotides: 6. This CDR3 is 14 amino acids long. CDR3 loop: CASMAGTGNQPQHF. Here the CDR3 DNA reads TGCGCCAGCATGGCCGGGACAGGTAATCAGCCCCAGCATTTT.

This clonotype was seen only a few times. The chain combines TRBV2 with TRBJ2-2, with D perhaps TRBD1 (6 bases). The CDR3 consists of 13 residues. V dropped 7 bases and J dropped 4 bases, with 10 bases sitting between them. Germline loops: CDR1 SNHLY, CDR2 FYNNEI. CDR3 in DNA: TGTGCCAGCACAGGGGACGGCACCGGGGAGCTGTTTTTT. Translation: CASTGDGTGELFF.

This clonotype has only a few counts. The rearrangement joins TRBV10-3 to TRBJ2-7, with TRBD1 matching 9 bases. The germline gives CDR1 ENHRY, CDR2 SYGVKD. The CDR3 spans 14 residues. J was trimmed by 3 bases and V by 3 bases; bases with no gene match: 3. DNA for the CDR3: TGTGCCATCAGTGAAGGACAGGGGAACTACGAGCAGTACTTC. It yields the protein CAISEGQGNYEQYF.

This clonotype was picked up many times. V and J are TRBV7-3 and TRBJ2-3; D gene ambiguous. There are 18 residues in the CDR3. Looked up from germline, CDR1 is SGHTA and CDR2 is FQGTGA. Trimming removed 3 bases from V and 0 bases from J, with 19 bases in between. The CDR3 protein is CASSLGRIGFPSTDTQYF. The CDR3 coding sequence is TGTGCCAGCAGCTTGGGCAGGATCGGTTTCCCTAGCACAGATACGCAGTATTTT.

This rearrangement joins TRBV27 to TRBJ2-4, with D possibly being TRBD1 or TRBD2 (5 bases each). The CDR3 loop spans 14 amino acids. CDR1 MNHEY and CDR2 SMNVEV come from the germline V gene (reference sequence). Trimming cost V 1 base and J 4 bases, with 8 bases left between them. CDR3 sequence reads: CASSLWDGKNIQYF. CDR3 DNA sequence: TGTGCCAGCAGTTTATGGGACGGTAAAAACATTCAGTACTTC.

This clonotype has a handful of counts. The rearrangement joins TRBV5-4 to TRBJ1-3; TRBD1 agrees at 8 bases. V gave up 5 bases and J gave up 3 bases; unmatched junction bases: 7. The CDR3 length is 15 residues. Germline CDR1 SGHNT, CDR2 YYREEE (reference sequence). The DNA of the CDR3 is TGTGCCAGCAGTCTCGGACAGGGCGTTGGAAACACCATATATTTT. Translating it yields CASSLGQGVGNTIYF.

This clonotype has a handful of counts. The chain couples TRBV20-1 to TRBJ2-7; D unclear. CDR1 and CDR2 from the germline V gene are DFQATT and SNEGSKA (reference sequence). V was trimmed by 0 bases and J by 0 bases, leaving 9 bases between them. The CDR3 covers 14 residues. The CDR3 DNA sequence: TGCAGTGCTAGAGATCATGGAAGCTCCTACGAGCAGTACTTC. Protein sequence: CSARDHGSSYEQYF.

This clonotype was observed a few times. The chain recombines TRBV5-1 with TRBJ2-1; D not resolved. Germline values: CDR1 SGHRS, CDR2 YFSETQ. The CDR3 sequence is 15 residues long. The ends were cut back, 4 bases at V and 5 bases at J, with 16 bases in the middle. DNA for the CDR3: TGCGCCAGCAGCCTTATCCGACTGGTAAACAATGAGCAGTTCTTC. Its protein product is CASSLIRLVNNEQFF.

This clonotype was recorded at least ten times. The rearrangement joins TRBV6-6 to TRBJ1-2, with D maybe TRBD1 (5 bases). The CDR3 runs to 18 residues. Trimming took off 0 bases at V and 3 bases at J, with 20 bases between the two ends. Germline CDR1 and CDR2: MNHNY and SVGAGI (reference sequence). This CDR3 reads CASSYSSLSGARHYGYTF. As DNA, the CDR3 is TGTGCCAGCAGTTACTCGTCATTGTCCGGGGCTAGGCACTATGGCTACACCTTC.

This clonotype has just a few counts. V and J are TRBV15 and TRBJ1-3; 8 bases map to TRBD1. This CDR3 is built from 17 residues. The ends lost 5 bases at V and 0 bases at J; junction bases unmatched: 9. The germline CDR1 and CDR2 sequences are LNHNV and YYDKDF (reference sequence). CDR3 sequence: CATSGRRQGPSGNTIYF. DNA for the CDR3: TGTGCCACCAGCGGTAGACGACAGGGGCCCTCTGGAAACACCATATATTTT.

The chain joins TRBV6-5 to TRBJ2-2; D uncertain. Germline values: CDR1 MNHEY, CDR2 SVGAGI. CDR3 length: 14 amino acids. The V gene lost 5 bases and the J gene lost 6 bases, with 13 bases spanning the gap. CDR3 region: CASSALLGAGELFF. In DNA form, the CDR3 reads TGTGCCAGCAGTGCCCTCCTCGGCGCCGGGGAGCTGTTTTTT.

V usage is TRBV5-1 and J usage is TRBJ2-3; 8 positions match TRBD2. This CDR3 contains 14 residues. Looked up from germline, CDR1 is SGHRS and CDR2 is YFSETQ. The ends lost 4 bases at V and 4 bases at J; junction bases unmatched: 5. The CDR3 spells CASSPGGVPDTQYF. The CDR3 region has the DNA TGCGCCAGCAGCCCGGGAGGGGTTCCAGATACGCAGTATTTT.

Of note for this clonotype: A much more abundant neighbour one base away suggests this may be a read error. The rearrangement links TRBV28 to TRBJ1-4, with D hard to call. This CDR3 has 13 residues. The germline V gene has CDR1 MDHEN and CDR2 SYDVKM. CDR3 nucleotides: TGTGCCACCTCGACCGCCCGGAATGGAAAACTGTTTTTT. This codes for CATSTARNGKLFF. Complete variable domain (other parts from reference TRBV28 and TRBJ1-4): DVKVTQSSRYLVKRTGEKVFLECVQDMDHENMFWYRQDPGLGLRLIYFSYDVKMKEKGDIPEGYSVSREKKERFSLILESASTNQTSMYLCATSTARNGKLFFGSGTQLSVL.

The V and J genes are TRBV13 and TRBJ2-2, with 10 bases identical to TRBD2. V lost 5 bases and J lost 1; bases outside the gene matches: 7. This CDR3 contains 17 residues. The V gene's germline CDR1 is PRHDT and CDR2 FYEKMQ (reference sequence). The CDR3 is CASSHRRTSGNTGELFF. The CDR3 DNA follows: TGTGCCAGCAGCCACCGTAGGACTAGCGGGAACACCGGGGAGCTGTTTTTT.

The chain recombines TRBV20-1 with TRBJ2-7; 10 nucleotides agree with TRBD2. The CDR3 covers 15 residues. V dropped 0 bases and J dropped 5; count of bases not matched to a gene: 7. Germline V lookup: CDR1 DFQATT, CDR2 SNEGSKA (reference sequence). The DNA for the CDR3 is TGCAGTGCTAGAGATAGTCTAGCGGGAGCCCACGAGCAGTACTTC. Protein: CSARDSLAGAHEQYF.